The rows below give T cell receptor beta chains drawn from one sample of a study of monozygotic twins with inflammatory bowel disease. TCRdb reprocessed the 5' RACE reads; each CDR3 protein has one entry and no DNA is given. Its table lists around 150,000 distinct CDR3 sequences. The specimen was blood. These receptor sequences come from a human donor with ulcerative colitis or Crohn's disease, or a healthy co-twin of an affected twin (not recorded which). The CDR3 runs from the conserved cysteine through the conserved F or W. A clone size is listed for some rows: how often the clone was seen (once, few, many), or a class if it is expanded.

CDR3aa: CATSDLPRGYNEQFF
v_gene: TRBV24-1
j_gene: TRBJ2-1
abundance: NA

CDR3aa: CASSLIGRAGKGEQYF
v_gene: TRBV7-9
j_gene: TRBJ2-7
abundance: NA

CDR3aa: CAVRGAGSNQPQHF
v_gene: TRBV6-1
j_gene: TRBJ1-5
abundance: NA

CDR3aa: CASILPGQGRANYGYTF
v_gene: TRBV6-5
j_gene: TRBJ1-2
abundance: NA

CDR3aa: CASSFSMNTEAFF
v_gene: TRBV11-2
j_gene: TRBJ1-1
abundance: NA

CDR3aa: CASSLGERVADTQYF
v_gene: TRBV5-1
j_gene: TRBJ2-3
abundance: NA

CDR3aa: CASSLQGQGVTGELFF
v_gene: TRBV5-1
j_gene: TRBJ2-2
abundance: medium-sized

CDR3aa: CSVEIPQKGPGYEQYF
v_gene: TRBV29-1
j_gene: TRBJ2-7
abundance: NA

CDR3aa: CASSLSTASWGYTF
v_gene: TRBV5-6
j_gene: TRBJ1-2
abundance: NA

CDR3aa: CASSYLVRGTLPYEQYF
v_gene: TRBV6-2/TRBV6-3
j_gene: TRBJ2-7
abundance: NA

CDR3aa: CASSFIAKEQFF
v_gene: TRBV11-2
j_gene: TRBJ2-1
abundance: NA

CDR3aa: CASRKQSNSNQPQHF
v_gene: TRBV28
j_gene: TRBJ1-5
abundance: NA

CDR3aa: CASSDILSGGNEKLFF
v_gene: TRBV2
j_gene: TRBJ1-4
abundance: NA

CDR3aa: CASSWTGTSGNNEQFF
v_gene: TRBV5-1
j_gene: TRBJ2-1
abundance: NA

CDR3aa: CASSQDGNRFNEQFF
v_gene: TRBV4-3
j_gene: TRBJ2-1
abundance: NA

CDR3aa: CSARKRGGAKNIQYF
v_gene: TRBV20-1
j_gene: TRBJ2-4
abundance: NA

CDR3aa: CAISPRASQPQHF
v_gene: TRBV10-3
j_gene: TRBJ1-5
abundance: NA

CDR3aa: CAGRVAGDYDTQYF
v_gene: TRBV21-1
j_gene: TRBJ2-3
abundance: NA

CDR3aa: CASSPTGGAFEKLFF
v_gene: TRBV7-8
j_gene: TRBJ1-4
abundance: NA

CDR3aa: CASSFGGAGGYTF
v_gene: TRBV27
j_gene: TRBJ1-2
abundance: NA

CDR3aa: CASSLSGTGRSEQYF
v_gene: TRBV7-9
j_gene: TRBJ2-7
abundance: NA

CDR3aa: CASRPVKADTQYF
v_gene: TRBV27
j_gene: TRBJ2-3
abundance: NA

CDR3aa: CASSSFDFWGGPGEQYF
v_gene: TRBV7-2
j_gene: TRBJ2-7
abundance: NA

CDR3aa: CASRMTEDEAFF
v_gene: TRBV7-2
j_gene: TRBJ1-1
abundance: NA

CDR3aa: CSVSDTSGNTIYF
v_gene: TRBV29-1
j_gene: TRBJ1-3
abundance: NA

CDR3aa: CASSWRGDWDTEAFF
v_gene: TRBV5-1
j_gene: TRBJ1-1
abundance: NA

CDR3aa: CASSLFAENTGELFF
v_gene: TRBV7-3
j_gene: TRBJ2-2
abundance: NA

CDR3aa: CSAGLQGITYEQYF
v_gene: TRBV20-1
j_gene: TRBJ2-7
abundance: NA

CDR3aa: CASSSQGQGNTGELFF
v_gene: TRBV5-1
j_gene: TRBJ2-2
abundance: NA

CDR3aa: CSVGGWRENGEDTQYF
v_gene: TRBV29-1
j_gene: TRBJ2-3
abundance: NA

CDR3aa: CASSQQQELAYNEQFF
v_gene: TRBV4-1
j_gene: TRBJ2-1
abundance: NA

CDR3aa: CASSLGSGRAGNEQFF
v_gene: TRBV12-3/TRBV12-4
j_gene: TRBJ2-1
abundance: NA

CDR3aa: CASTADRAVNTEAFF
v_gene: TRBV2
j_gene: TRBJ1-1
abundance: NA

CDR3aa: CASNHKGNTEAFF
v_gene: TRBV14
j_gene: TRBJ1-1
abundance: NA

CDR3aa: CASSLGQAILQETQYF
v_gene: TRBV5-1
j_gene: TRBJ2-5
abundance: NA

CDR3aa: CASSILRLAGVSSYNEQFF
v_gene: TRBV19
j_gene: TRBJ2-1
abundance: NA

CDR3aa: CASSILNNEQFF
v_gene: TRBV18
j_gene: TRBJ2-1
abundance: NA

CDR3aa: CSAQSILAGEQYF
v_gene: TRBV20-1
j_gene: TRBJ2-7
abundance: NA

CDR3aa: CASSLAGQGQPQHF
v_gene: TRBV5-4
j_gene: TRBJ1-5
abundance: NA

CDR3aa: CASSLEQEPYEQYF
v_gene: TRBV5-1
j_gene: TRBJ2-7
abundance: NA

CDR3aa: CASSLVGTGDPYF
v_gene: TRBV5-1
j_gene: TRBJ2-7
abundance: NA

CDR3aa: CSALPGLAASYNEQFF
v_gene: TRBV20-1
j_gene: TRBJ2-1
abundance: NA

CDR3aa: CASSTYMEPYEQYF
v_gene: TRBV7-3
j_gene: TRBJ2-7
abundance: NA

CDR3aa: CASSFRQPADSNQPQHF
v_gene: TRBV5-5
j_gene: TRBJ1-5
abundance: NA

CDR3aa: CASSLNLAGSNEQFF
v_gene: TRBV7-6
j_gene: TRBJ2-1
abundance: NA

CDR3aa: CASSRDRANTGELFF
v_gene: TRBV28
j_gene: TRBJ2-2
abundance: NA

CDR3aa: CASTGQGNTGELFF
v_gene: TRBV7-9
j_gene: TRBJ2-2
abundance: NA

CDR3aa: CSARDLTGRGEKLFF
v_gene: TRBV20-1
j_gene: TRBJ1-4
abundance: NA

CDR3aa: CASSLRGAGLGGYTF
v_gene: TRBV7-2
j_gene: TRBJ1-2
abundance: NA

CDR3aa: CATSRDRVGLSMQYF
v_gene: TRBV15
j_gene: TRBJ2-4
abundance: NA

CDR3aa: CASSPGTSVTDTQYF
v_gene: TRBV7-9
j_gene: TRBJ2-3
abundance: NA

CDR3aa: CAISGQVNTEAFF
v_gene: TRBV10-3
j_gene: TRBJ1-1
abundance: NA

CDR3aa: CSAPGTTLYNEQFF
v_gene: TRBV20-1
j_gene: TRBJ2-1
abundance: NA